A single sample is the source of the 17 T cell receptor beta chains below, sequenced in a study of T cell responses to AZD1222 COVID-19 vaccine. The protocol was immunoSEQ multiplex PCR, while the TCRdb copy is restricted to in-frame clones and leaves out a portion. Altogether 200,000 or so clones are present, about 87% being singletons, with the ten largest covering 5% to 7%. The specimen was peripheral blood, collected on day 0 of AZD1222 vaccination. The receptors derive from an adult in good health.

This chain uses TRBV24-1 with TRBJ2-3, with 7 positions matching TRBD1. With 4 bases clipped from V and 3 bases from J, the junction kept 0 bases outside the gene matches. The germline V gene encodes CDR1 KGHDR and CDR2 SFDVKD. The CDR3 covers 13 residues. CDR3 nucleotide sequence: TGTGCCACCAGTGAACAGGGGACAGATACGCAGTATTTT. This codes for CATSEQGTDTQYF.

This clone was recorded only once. The rearrangement links TRBV11-2 to TRBJ1-3; D is ambiguous. The CDR3 length is 14 residues. Trimming took off 1 base at V and 4 bases at J, with 8 bases between the two ends. CDR1 SGHAT and CDR2 FQNNGV come from the germline V gene. The CDR3 nucleotides read TGTGCCAGCAGCTTAGTTACAGCGGGAAACACCATATATTTT. The encoded protein is CASSLVTAGNTIYF.

The rearrangement uses TRBV28 and TRBJ2-5, with D tentatively TRBD2 (6 bases). The V and J ends lost 5 bases and 5 bases respectively, with 18 bases between them. Germline V gene sequence: CDR1 MDHEN, CDR2 SYDVKM. This CDR3 is built from 15 residues. CDR3 in DNA: TGTGCCAGCAGTAATCCGGGCAGGAGGGTGGAGACCCAGTACTTC. Amino acid sequence: CASSNPGRRVETQYF.

The chain carries TRBV18 and TRBJ2-1, with 9 bases lining up with TRBD2. The CDR3 covers 14 residues. The V gene's germline CDR1 is KGHSH and CDR2 LQKENI. V lost 5 bases and J lost 5; bases outside the gene matches: 4. CDR3 sequence reads: CASSAGLADNEQFF. The CDR3 bases are TGTGCCAGCTCAGCGGGACTAGCAGACAATGAGCAGTTCTTC.

The chain carries TRBV4-3 and TRBJ2-2; TRBD1 is a possible D gene (5 bases). The length of the CDR3 is 16 residues. CDR1 and CDR2 (germline): LGHNA, YSLEER. The V gene lost 3 bases and the J gene lost 2 bases, with 13 bases spanning the gap. The CDR3 DNA follows: TGCGCCAGCAGCCAGGAAGTGGGGCTCAACACCGGGGAGCTGTTTTTT. Residues: CASSQEVGLNTGELFF.

This chain connects TRBV7-5 to TRBJ1-2; the D call TRBD1 from the table was never checked on the DNA. TRBV7-5 is a documented pseudogene. This CDR3 has 14 residues. The CDR3 loop is CARSFKRDRYGYTF. The CDR3 nucleotides are TGTGCCAGAAGCTTCAAGAGGGACAGGTATGGCTACACCTTC.

The V gene is TRBV7-6, the J gene TRBJ2-7; 8 nucleotides align to TRBD1. V shed 4 bases, J shed 7 bases, and the junction held 18 bases outside the gene matches. The CDR3 has 17 residues. Germline values: CDR1 SGHVS, CDR2 FNYEAQ. CDR3 residues: CASSSAPTGQVMGEQYF. The CDR3 bases are TGTGCCAGCAGCTCTGCACCTACGGGACAGGTTATGGGTGAGCAGTACTTC. The whole variable domain, remainder taken from reference TRBV7-6 and TRBJ2-7, is GAGVSQSPRYKVTKRGQDVALRCDPISGHVSLYWYRQALGQGPEFLTYFNYEAQQDKSGLPNDRFSAERPEGSISTLTIQRTEQRDSAMYRCASSSAPTGQVMGEQYFGPGTRLTVT.

V gene TRBV4-1 combines with J gene TRBJ1-6; 10 nucleotides match TRBD1. Germline loops: CDR1 MGHRA, CDR2 YSYEKL. V lost 0 bases, J lost 2 bases, and 10 bases stayed unmatched. The length of the CDR3 is 20 residues. CDR3 sequence reads: CASSQDHPGQGVAYNSPLHF. The DNA for the CDR3 is TGCGCCAGCAGCCAAGATCACCCAGGACAGGGGGTAGCCTATAATTCACCCCTCCACTTT.

CDR3 region: CASRRPGGSETQYF. The CDR3 coding sequence is TGTGCCAGCAGAAGACCCGGGGGGTCGGAGACCCAGTACTTC. The V call is TRBV27, the J call TRBJ2-5, with 7 bases identical to TRBD2. The junction had 9 bases not matched to a gene; V was cut back by 6 bases and J by 5 bases. Germline CDR1 reads MNHEY; CDR2 reads SMNVEV (reference sequence). The CDR3 is 14 amino acids.

V is TRBV6-5 and J is TRBJ1-2; 10 bases are a match to TRBD1. V lost 9 bases, J lost 3 bases, and 7 bases stayed unmatched. CDR1 is MNHEY, CDR2 SVGAGI, per germline. The CDR3 is 14 amino acids. The CDR3 DNA reads as TGTGCCAGTAAAGGGGGGACAGGGGACTATGGCTACACCTTC. Translation gives CASKGGTGDYGYTF.

The V call is TRBV6-5, the J call TRBJ1-4; weak D call: TRBD1 (5 bases). Germline V CDR1 and CDR2: MNHEY, SVGAGI. Deletions cut 7 bases from V and 5 bases from J, with 14 bases between. CDR3 size: 14 residues. CDR3 protein: CASKVRGGNEKLFF. The CDR3 DNA is TGTGCCAGCAAGGTCCGCGGGGGGAATGAAAAACTGTTTTTT.

The V gene is TRBV28, the J gene TRBJ1-2; D not resolved. The CDR3 consists of 13 residues. Per germline, CDR1 MDHEN and CDR2 SYDVKM. V dropped 3 bases and J dropped 2 bases, with 7 bases sitting between them. Here the CDR3 reads CASSLGQNYGYTF. CDR3 nucleotide sequence: TGTGCCAGCAGTTTGGGCCAAAACTATGGCTACACCTTC.

The chain couples TRBV5-1 to TRBJ1-4; 9 bases are shared with TRBD1. V shed 3 bases, J shed 4 bases, and the junction held 1 base outside the gene matches. The CDR3 extends over 14 amino acids. Germline V CDR1 and CDR2: SGHRS, YFSETQ. CDR3 sequence reads: CASSWTGVNEKLFF. The CDR3 region has the DNA TGCGCCAGCAGCTGGACAGGGGTTAATGAAAAACTGTTTTTT. Full variable domain (rest looked up from reference TRBV5-1 and TRBJ1-4): KAGVTQTPRYLIKTRGQQVTLSCSPISGHRSVSWYQQTPGQGLQFLFEYFSETQRNKGNFPGRFSGRQFSNSRSEMNVSTLELGDSALYLCASSWTGVNEKLFFGSGTQLSVL.

J is TRBJ2-1 and V is TRBV25-1; D is unresolved. The V and J ends lost 1 base and 10 bases respectively, with 5 bases between them. The CDR3 sequence is 11 residues long. Germline V gene sequence: CDR1 MGHDK, CDR2 SYGVNS. CDR3: CASSESGEQFF. For the CDR3, the DNA is TGTGCCAGCAGTGAATCCGGGGAGCAGTTCTTC.

This CDR3 is CASSIYPPGQGDTIYF. The CDR3 coding sequence is TGTGCCAGTAGTATATACCCTCCGGGACAGGGGGACACCATATATTTT. The chain is built from TRBV19 and TRBJ1-3; 11 bases agree with TRBD1. J was trimmed by 8 bases and V by 2 bases; bases with no gene match: 8. The CDR3 covers 16 residues. Germline-derived CDR1 and CDR2 are LNHDA and SQIVND (reference sequence). Drawing the rest from reference TRBV19 and TRBJ1-3, the complete variable domain is DGGITQSPKYLFRKEGQNVTLSCEQNLNHDAMYWYRQDPGQGLRLIYYSQIVNDFQKGDIAEGYSVSREKKESFPLTVTSAQKNPTAFYLCASSIYPPGQGDTIYFGEGSWLTVV.

This clone appeared once. This sequence joins TRBV19 and TRBJ1-5; 7 bases line up with TRBD1. The germline CDR1 and CDR2 sequences are LNHDA and SQIVND (reference sequence). J lost 7 bases, V lost 5 bases, and 8 bases had no gene match. The CDR3 extends over 14 amino acids. The CDR3 spells CASSWTGLRQPQHF. CDR3 nucleotide sequence: TGTGCCAGTAGTTGGACAGGCCTGAGGCAGCCCCAGCATTTT.

J is TRBJ2-7 and V is TRBV7-9, with D unresolved. This CDR3 is built from 16 residues. V was trimmed by 1 base and J by 6 bases, leaving 19 bases between them. Germline V CDR1 and CDR2: SEHNR, FQNEAQ (reference sequence). CDR3 protein: CASSLVTGSHSGEQYF. The CDR3 region has the DNA TGTGCCAGCAGCTTAGTTACGGGCTCCCACTCGGGCGAGCAGTACTTC. Supplemented by reference TRBV7-9 and TRBJ2-7, the full variable domain reads DTGVSQNPRHKITKRGQNVTFRCDPISEHNRLYWYRQTLGQGPEFLTYFQNEAQLEKSRLLSDRFSAERPKGSFSTLEIQRTEQGDSAMYLCASSLVTGSHSGEQYFGPGTRLTVT.